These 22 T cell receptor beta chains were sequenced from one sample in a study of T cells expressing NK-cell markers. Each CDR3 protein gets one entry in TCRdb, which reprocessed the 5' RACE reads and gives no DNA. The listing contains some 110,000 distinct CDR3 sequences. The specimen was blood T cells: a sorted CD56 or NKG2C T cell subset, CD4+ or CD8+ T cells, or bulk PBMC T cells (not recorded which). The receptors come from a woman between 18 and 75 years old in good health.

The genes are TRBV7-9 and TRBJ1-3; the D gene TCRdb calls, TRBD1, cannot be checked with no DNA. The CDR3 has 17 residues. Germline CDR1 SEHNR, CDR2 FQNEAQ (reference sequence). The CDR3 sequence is CASSPKVAGEGGNTIYF.

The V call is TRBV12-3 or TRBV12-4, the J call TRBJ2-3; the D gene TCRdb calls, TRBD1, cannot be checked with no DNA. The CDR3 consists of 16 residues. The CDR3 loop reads CASSFTFRGPTDTQYF.

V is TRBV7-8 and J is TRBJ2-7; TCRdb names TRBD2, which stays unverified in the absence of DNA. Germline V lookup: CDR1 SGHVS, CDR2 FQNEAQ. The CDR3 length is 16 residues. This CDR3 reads CASGTSGRASSYEQYF.

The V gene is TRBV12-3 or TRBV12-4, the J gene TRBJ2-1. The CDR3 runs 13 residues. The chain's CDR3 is CASAWLAYNEQFF.

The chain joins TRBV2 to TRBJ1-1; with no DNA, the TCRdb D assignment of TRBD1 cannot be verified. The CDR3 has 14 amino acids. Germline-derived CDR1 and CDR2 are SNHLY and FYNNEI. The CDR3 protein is CASKVDRGDTEAFF.

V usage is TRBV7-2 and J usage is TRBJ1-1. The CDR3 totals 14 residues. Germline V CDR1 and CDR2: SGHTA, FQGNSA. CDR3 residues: CASSLLAANTEAFF.

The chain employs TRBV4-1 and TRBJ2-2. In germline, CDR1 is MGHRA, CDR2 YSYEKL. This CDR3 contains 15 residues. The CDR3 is CASSHHTPNTGELFF.

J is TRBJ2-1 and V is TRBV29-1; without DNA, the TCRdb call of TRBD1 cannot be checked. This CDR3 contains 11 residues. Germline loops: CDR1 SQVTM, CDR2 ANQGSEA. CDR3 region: CSVPRDHEQFF.

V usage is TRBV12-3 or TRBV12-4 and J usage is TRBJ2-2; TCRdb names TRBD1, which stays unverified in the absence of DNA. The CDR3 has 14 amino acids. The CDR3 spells CASSSAGGTGELFF.

Here the CDR3 reads CASTLGLAGTGELFF. The rearrangement joins TRBV5-5 to TRBJ2-2; TCRdb's assignment of TRBD2 cannot be checked, as there is no DNA. The CDR3 is 15 amino acids. Per germline, CDR1 SGHKS and CDR2 YYEKEE (reference sequence). Full variable domain (remainder filled in from reference TRBV5-5 and TRBJ2-2): DAGVTQSPTHLIKTRGQQVTLRCSPISGHKSVSWYQQVLGQGPQFIFQYYEKEERGRGNFPDRFSARQFPNYSSELNVNALLLGDSALYLCASTLGLAGTGELFFGEGSRLTVL.

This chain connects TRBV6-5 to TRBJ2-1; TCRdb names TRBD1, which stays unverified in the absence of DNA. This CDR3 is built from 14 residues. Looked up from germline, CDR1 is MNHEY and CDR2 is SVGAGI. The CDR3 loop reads CASRDSPSVNEQFF.

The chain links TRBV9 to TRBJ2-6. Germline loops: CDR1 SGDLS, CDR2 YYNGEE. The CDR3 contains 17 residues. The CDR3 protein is CASSDTYGSSGANVLTF.

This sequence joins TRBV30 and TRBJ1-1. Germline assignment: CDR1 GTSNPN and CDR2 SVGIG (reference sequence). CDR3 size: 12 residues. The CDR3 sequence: CAWSVSGTEAFF.

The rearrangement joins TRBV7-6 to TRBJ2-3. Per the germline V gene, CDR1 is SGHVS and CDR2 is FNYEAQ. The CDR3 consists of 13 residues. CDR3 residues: CASSLETTDTQYF.

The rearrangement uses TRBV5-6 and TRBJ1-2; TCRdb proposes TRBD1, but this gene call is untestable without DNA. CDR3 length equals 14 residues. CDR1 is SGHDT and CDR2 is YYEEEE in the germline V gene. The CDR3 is CASSLYRANYGYTF.

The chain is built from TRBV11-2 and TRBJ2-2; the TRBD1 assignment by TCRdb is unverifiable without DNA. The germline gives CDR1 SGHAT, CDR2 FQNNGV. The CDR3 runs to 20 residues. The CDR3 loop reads CASSLYRGPGLVTNTGELFF.

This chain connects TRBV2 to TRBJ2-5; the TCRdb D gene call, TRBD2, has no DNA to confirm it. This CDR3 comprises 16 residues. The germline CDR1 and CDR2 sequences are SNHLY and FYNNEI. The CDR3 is CASSELAGGPGETQYF.

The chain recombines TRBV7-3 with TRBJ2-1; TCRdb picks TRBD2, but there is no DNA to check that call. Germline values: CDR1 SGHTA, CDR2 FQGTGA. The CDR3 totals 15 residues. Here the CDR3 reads CASSLLGLSYNEQFF. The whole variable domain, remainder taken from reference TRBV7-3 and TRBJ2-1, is GAGVSQTPSNKVTEKGKYVELRCDPISGHTALYWYRQSLGQGPEFLIYFQGTGAADDSGLPNDRFFAVRPEGSVSTLKIQRTERGDSAVYLCASSLLGLSYNEQFFGPGTRLTVL.

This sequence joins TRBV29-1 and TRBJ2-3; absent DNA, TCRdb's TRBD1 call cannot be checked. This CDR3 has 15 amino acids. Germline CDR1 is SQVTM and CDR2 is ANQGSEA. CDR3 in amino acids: CSVEGGQGRADTQYF.

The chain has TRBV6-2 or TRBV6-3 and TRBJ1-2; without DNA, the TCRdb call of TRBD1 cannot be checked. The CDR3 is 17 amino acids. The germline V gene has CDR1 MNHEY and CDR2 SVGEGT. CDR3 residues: CASSYPDRQATTNGYTF.

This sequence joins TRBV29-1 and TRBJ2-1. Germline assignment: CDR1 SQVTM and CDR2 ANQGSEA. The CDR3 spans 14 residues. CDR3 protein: CTFLTESSYNEQFF.

The CDR3 here is CASSPHGQLGDTQYF. The genes are TRBV7-2 and TRBJ2-3. Germline loops: CDR1 SGHTA, CDR2 FQGNSA. This CDR3 contains 15 residues.